This record concerns one TCR beta chain sequence. The antigen is undetermined. This sample is drawn from a study of T cell responses to AZD1222 COVID-19 vaccine. TCRdb's table, derived via immunoSEQ multiplex PCR, lists solely in-frame clones and lacks some. This sample has about 120,000 clones, with approximately 87% found just once. The CDR3 has 14 amino acids. CDR1 is SEHNR and CDR2 is FQNEAQ in the germline V gene (reference sequence). The ends were cut back, 3 bases at V and 6 bases at J, with 11 bases in the middle. Whole-study findings and limits: Vaccine-related CD4 TCRs covered spike, predominating at 160-218 and 743-854. Repertoire sampling occurred only after the peak T cell response. A mostly white British donor set with more females was recruited, and clonal diversity was possibly underestimated. Seropositive AZD1222 recipients at baseline numbered only five or six.

The chain employs TRBV7-9 and TRBJ2-2; tentatively, D is TRBD1 (6 bases). The clonotype comes from an adult in good health. The sample consisted of peripheral blood, taken on day 0 of AZD1222 vaccination. CDR3 protein: CASSLAHRAGELFF. For the CDR3, the DNA is TGTGCCAGCAGCTTGGCGCACAGGGCCGGGGAGCTGTTTTTT. Together with reference TRBV7-9 and TRBJ2-2, the CDR3 gives the full variable domain: DTGVSQNPRHKITKRGQNVTFRCDPISEHNRLYWYRQTLGQGPEFLTYFQNEAQLEKSRLLSDRFSAERPKGSFSTLEIQRTEQGDSAMYLCASSLAHRAGELFFGEGSRLTVL.